The 6 T cell receptor beta chains given below trace back to one sample, sequenced in a study of immune characterization of retroperitoneal liposarcoma. TCRdb redid the calling of the PCR reads with MiXCR, one entry per CDR3 protein. Of roughly 11,000 distinct CDR3 sequences listed, about 50% are singletons. Sequenced input: tumor tissue. Receptor source: a female donor with retroperitoneal liposarcoma.

The V call is TRBV6-1, the J call TRBJ2-3, with 10 nucleotides matching TRBD2. The V segment lost 5 bases and the J segment 12 bases; nucleotides outside the gene matches: 20. The CDR3 length is 17 residues. Per the germline V gene, CDR1 is MNHNS and CDR2 is SASEGT. CDR3 nucleotides: TGTGCCAGCAGTCCCCCCTGGGGGTCTAGCGGGAGTTTTCAACAGTATTTT. Translation: CASSPPWGSSGSFQQYF.

This sequence joins TRBV6-8 and TRBJ2-5; D call uncertain. The assigned J gene may be wrong: the sequence end matches TRBJ2-7 better. The CDR3 contains 14 residues. The germline V gene encodes CDR1 MNHGY and CDR2 SAAAGT. Here the CDR3 DNA reads TGTGCCAGCAATCCGGCCTTGGGAACCTACGAGCAGTACTTC. Protein: CASNPALGTYEQYF.

By proportion, this clonotype is medium-sized (0.01 to 0.1%). This rearrangement joins TRBV6-1 to TRBJ2-7; 11 bases fit TRBD1. This CDR3 region has 14 residues. The V gene's germline CDR1 is MNHNS and CDR2 SASEGT. The J segment lost 3 bases and the V segment lost 6 bases, leaving 4 bases of the junction unmatched. CDR3 in amino acids: CASSTGTGGYEQYF. For the CDR3, the DNA is TGTGCCAGCAGCACCGGGACAGGGGGCTACGAGCAGTACTTC.

The rearrangement joins TRBV4-3 to TRBJ2-1; the match to TRBD1 covers 9 bases. Trimming took 1 base from V and 6 from J; bases not matched to a gene: 7. The CDR3 length is 16 residues. Germline V gives CDR1 LGHNA, CDR2 YSLEER. The CDR3 sequence: CASSQVRWTGVNEQFF. The CDR3 nucleotides read TGCGCCAGCAGCCAAGTCAGATGGACAGGGGTCAATGAGCAGTTCTTC.

The chain carries TRBV12-3 or TRBV12-4 and TRBJ2-1, with D maybe TRBD1 (6 bases). V dropped 5 bases and J dropped 10 bases, with 12 bases sitting between them. The CDR3 extends over 12 amino acids. The CDR3 nucleotides are TGTGCCAGCAGTGACAGGTCCTACGAGCAGTTCTTC. Translated, it gives CASSDRSYEQFF.

By sample fraction, this clonotype is large. The rearrangement links TRBV6-1 to TRBJ2-5; 8 bases align to TRBD1. V shed 6 bases, J shed 5 bases, and the junction held 8 bases outside the gene matches. The CDR3 consists of 14 residues. Germline V CDR1 and CDR2: MNHNS, SASEGT. The CDR3 sequence: CASRRTGIVETQYF. In nucleotides, the CDR3 is TGTGCCAGCAGAAGGACAGGGATTGTGGAGACCCAGTACTTC.